Only a few counts were recorded for the clone carrying this T cell receptor (beta chain). Conversion of TCR transcripts into cDNA relied on 5'RACE template switching, which added a universal primer site and UMIs. TCRdb ran MiXCR on the 5' RACE reads and lists one entry per CDR3 protein. The sample lists 300,000 to 400,000 distinct CDR3 sequences, roughly 8.3% occurring once. This entry belongs to a study of T cells after yellow fever vaccination. The germline V gene has CDR1 LNHDA and CDR2 SQIVND (reference sequence). The CDR3 runs to 16 residues. With 5 bases removed from V and 3 bases from J, the gap between germline ends came to 19 bases.

The chain links TRBV19 to TRBJ1-1; D might be TRBD1 (6 bases). The material was PBMCs, obtained around 45 days after the first yellow fever vaccination. The source of this sequence is a man between 18 and 29 years old who received the YFV17D yellow fever vaccine. CDR3 loop: CASSGRQVPEDTEAFF. The CDR3 DNA is TGTGCCAGTAGTGGACGACAGGTACCGGAGGACACTGAAGCTTTCTTT.